This T cell receptor beta chain was observed in a study of beta chain features in type 1 diabetes. Study-level information: The examined sorted cells totaled around 100,000,000 across samples.

General study findings and limits: It was among patients, rather than healthy donors, that naive, central memory and Treg TCRB repertoires appeared more similar. Shorter templates may be favored by PCR, equally so in patients and controls.

CD45RO/CCR7/CD25/CD127/CD95/CD27 staining was used to isolate CD4+ naive, central memory, regulatory and stem cell-like memory cells by sorting. All of the isolated RNA was reverse transcribed, so expressed TCRB transcripts were sequenced. Clones were read by immunoSEQ multiplex PCR, and TCRdb kept only the in-frame ones, dropping some. Found here are roughly 230,000 clones, 9% to 10% of them singletons; the top ten hold around 0.037%. This clone was picked up a small number of times. The antigen is unknown. The length of the CDR3 is 14 residues. Trimming shortened V by 4 bases and J by 1 base, and 10 bases separated the two germline ends. Germline CDR1 reads GTSNPN; CDR2 reads SVGIG (reference sequence).

The sequence was collected from a woman between 18 and 29 years old in good health. The sample comprised naive CD4+ T cells from blood. V is TRBV30 and J is TRBJ2-2; D call uncertain. CDR3 nucleotide sequence: TGTGCCTGGACCCGATCAGTGAACACCGGGGAGCTGTTTTTT. Protein product: CAWTRSVNTGELFF.